This TCR beta chain derives from a study of T cell repertoires in cytomegalovirus infection. Study-wide context: Both a matching HLA type and CMV infection were indicated by public TCR beta signatures.

TCRdb passed the reads through MiXCR, listing each CDR3 protein once. The sample contains about 740,000 distinct CDR3 sequences, 35% to 45% of which appear only once. The CDR3 sequence is 14 residues long. V gave up 5 bases and J gave up 0 bases, with 11 bases separating them. Germline V gives CDR1 MNHEY, CDR2 SMNVEV (reference sequence). This sequence was found in a human donor in good health (CMV status not recorded). Some clones in this sample may be carry-over from other donors' samples. The sequenced material came from PBMCs. The chain joins TRBV27 to TRBJ2-7; D is uncertain. CDR3 sequence: CASSGYGHSYEQYF. The CDR3 DNA reads as TGTGCCAGCAGTGGTTATGGGCACTCCTACGAGCAGTACTTC.